This is a list of T cell receptor beta chains from one sample in a study of cytotoxic CD8 clonotypes in ibrutinib-treated CLL. Sequencing used immunoSEQ multiplex PCR; TCRdb keeps in-frame clones, though not all of them. This sample has approximately 190,000 clones; about four fifths occur once, and the top ten carry 10% to 12%. The sample consisted of PBMCs, taken after 12 months of ibrutinib treatment. These receptor sequences come from a human donor with chronic lymphocytic leukemia. CDR3s include the opening cysteine and the closing phenylalanine or tryptophan. Each record gives: D gene, V gene, J gene, clone size, CDR3 protein, CDR3 DNA. The D gene is left open where the match is weak. Clone size is shown for a subset of rows, as once, few, many or a class of expanded clone.

TRBD1	TRBV5-1	TRBJ2-1	-	CASSLARTGPYNEQFF	TGCGCCAGCAGCTTGGCCCGGACAGGCCCTTACAATGAGCAGTTCTTC
-	TRBV7-3	TRBJ2-1	-	CASSPWGTEYNEQFF	TGTGCCAGCAGCCCGTGGGGGACTGAATACAATGAGCAGTTCTTC
TRBD1	TRBV5-6	TRBJ2-4	-	CASSHRDRVDIQYF	TGTGCCAGCAGCCACAGGGACAGGGTGGACATTCAGTACTTC
-	TRBV5-4	TRBJ2-3	-	CASRSDWTDTQYF	TGTGCCAGCAGGTCCGACTGGACAGATACGCAGTATTTT
-	TRBV7-9	TRBJ2-4	-	CASSLGNWMDIQYF	TGTGCCAGCAGCCTAGGGAACTGGATGGACATTCAGTACTTC
-	TRBV30	TRBJ2-1	-	CARGPGPIFF	TGTGCCAGGGGACCGGGACCCATATTCTTC
TRBD2	TRBV11-3	TRBJ2-7	-	CASSLRSGGADEQYF	TGTGCCAGCAGCTTACGAAGCGGGGGGGCGGACGAGCAGTACTTC
TRBD2	TRBV13	TRBJ2-3	-	CASSLFGLAQDTQYF	TGTGCCAGCAGCTTATTCGGACTAGCCCAAGATACGCAGTATTTT
-	TRBV7-8	TRBJ1-1	-	CASSRRQNTEAFF	TGTGCCAGCAGCCGCCGACAGAACACTGAAGCTTTCTTT
-	TRBV7-8	TRBJ1-2	-	CASSPGDQNDLVYTF	TGTGCCAGCAGCCCGGGAGATCAAAACGATTTAGTGTACACCTTC
-	TRBV5-1	TRBJ2-2	-	CASSLSGAGELFF	TGCGCCAGCAGCTTGTCTGGGGCCGGGGAGCTGTTTTTT
TRBD1	TRBV6-5	TRBJ2-7	-	CASSYRQGVSYEQYF	TGTGCCAGCAGTTACCGACAGGGGGTCTCCTACGAGCAGTACTTC
TRBD2	TRBV30	TRBJ2-5	-	CAWADSGGGTQYF	TGTGCCTGGGCGGATAGCGGGGGTGGGACCCAGTACTTC
TRBD1	TRBV27	TRBJ1-5	-	CASSLDRAGSNQPQHF	TGTGCCAGCAGTTTAGACAGGGCAGGAAGCAATCAGCCCCAGCATTTT
-	TRBV5-1	TRBJ2-1	-	CASSFGGAINEQFF	TGCGCCAGCAGCTTTGGGGGGGCCATCAATGAGCAGTTCTTC
-	TRBV6-6	TRBJ2-7	-	CASSGLSSSYEQYF	TGTGCCAGCAGCGGACTTTCCAGCTCCTACGAGCAGTACTTC
TRBD1	TRBV5-4	TRBJ2-7	-	CASSLGGQREQYF	TGTGCCAGCAGCTTGGGGGGACAGCGTGAGCAGTACTTC
TRBD1	TRBV10-3	TRBJ1-5	few	CAIGRGQGEPQHF	TGTGCCATCGGACGGGGACAGGGGGAGCCCCAGCATTTT
-	TRBV5-1	TRBJ1-3	-	CASSSGTGNTIYF	TGCGCCAGCAGCTCCGGGACAGGAAACACCATATATTTT
-	TRBV30	TRBJ1-2	-	CAWSVPEQSWSGYTF	TGTGCCTGGAGTGTACCGGAACAGTCGTGGAGTGGCTACACCTTC
-	TRBV5-4	TRBJ2-1	-	CASTRSNEQFF	TGTGCCAGCACCCGGAGTAATGAGCAGTTCTTC
-	TRBV6-5	TRBJ2-3	-	CASSRDSGDTQYF	TGTGCCAGCAGTCGGGACTCGGGAGATACGCAGTATTTT
TRBD2	TRBV27	TRBJ2-1	-	CASCLAGGSYNEQFF	TGTGCCAGTTGTTTAGCGGGAGGATCATACAATGAGCAGTTCTTC
TRBD1	TRBV6-5	TRBJ1-5	-	CASSTGGRQPQHF	TGTGCCAGCAGTACAGGGGGAAGGCAGCCCCAGCATTTT
-	TRBV9	TRBJ1-1	few	CASSVVEVGTEAFF	TGTGCCAGCAGCGTAGTTGAGGTAGGCACTGAAGCTTTCTTT
TRBD2	TRBV25-1	TRBJ2-5	-	CASSAPRTSGRVETQYF	TGTGCCAGCAGTGCCCCCCGGACTAGCGGGAGGGTTGAGACCCAGTACTTC
-	TRBV6-5	TRBJ2-7	-	CASSSRPFQPYEQYF	TGTGCCAGCAGTTCTAGACCTTTTCAACCCTACGAGCAGTACTTC
-	TRBV7-3	TRBJ2-2	once	CASSSSGRYTGELFF	TGTGCCAGCAGCTCCTCGGGCAGATACACCGGGGAGCTGTTTTTT
TRBD2	TRBV5-4	TRBJ2-3	few	CASSLARGGVGNTQYF	TGTGCCAGCAGCTTGGCCCGCGGGGGAGTAGGGAATACGCAGTATTTT
-	TRBV6-1	TRBJ2-1	-	CASSNDYFNEQFF	TGTGCCAGCAGCAATGACTACTTCAATGAGCAGTTCTTC
TRBD1	TRBV29-1	TRBJ2-2	medium-sized	CSASGQGAGTLALAGELFF	TGCAGCGCCTCGGGACAGGGGGCTGGAACGCTAGCTCTGGCCGGGGAGCTGTTTTTT
-	TRBV7-3	TRBJ2-1	many	CASSPGPENEQFF	TGTGCCAGCAGCCCGGGACCTGAAAATGAGCAGTTCTTC
-	TRBV2	TRBJ2-1	-	CASSEGAVRAVEQFF	TGTGCCAGCAGCGAAGGCGCGGTTAGGGCGGTTGAGCAGTTCTTC
TRBD1	TRBV5-6	TRBJ1-1	-	CASSSPGQGGTEAFF	TGTGCCAGCAGCTCACCCGGACAGGGGGGCACTGAAGCTTTCTTT
-	TRBV5-1	TRBJ1-2	-	CASSLRVREGYTF	TGCGCCAGCAGCTTGCGGGTAAGGGAAGGCTACACCTTC
-	TRBV6-1	TRBJ1-1	once	CASSRQGVTEAFF	TGTGCCAGCTCTCGCCAGGGAGTCACTGAAGCTTTCTTT
-	TRBV5-4	TRBJ2-7	-	CASSLADGAYEQYF	TGTGCCAGCAGCTTGGCCGACGGGGCCTACGAGCAGTACTTC
-	TRBV5-6	TRBJ1-5	-	CASSLAGMGQPQHF	TGTGCCAGCAGCTTAGCAGGTATGGGTCAGCCCCAGCATTTT
TRBD1	TRBV6-5	TRBJ1-2	-	CASSYSTGAKGYTF	TGTGCCAGCAGTTACTCCACAGGGGCGAAGGGCTACACCTTC
-	TRBV19	TRBJ2-7	-	CASSMGPGDEQYF	TGTGCCAGTAGTATGGGTCCGGGCGACGAGCAGTACTTC
-	TRBV30	TRBJ2-3	-	CAWRRQGRTDTQYF	TGTGCCTGGAGGAGGCAGGGTCGGACAGATACGCAGTATTTT
-	TRBV5-1	TRBJ2-3	few	CASSLGVGADTQYF	TGCGCCAGCAGCTTAGGAGTGGGCGCAGATACGCAGTATTTT
-	TRBV5-5	TRBJ2-7	-	CASSLGRSYEQYF	TGTGCCAGCAGCTTGGGGCGGTCCTACGAGCAGTACTTC
-	TRBV9	TRBJ2-1	-	CASSSPARGEEQFF	TGTGCCAGCAGCTCCCCCGCCAGGGGGGAAGAGCAGTTCTTC
-	TRBV28	TRBJ1-4	-	CASSVHGENEKLFF	TGTGCCAGCAGTGTTCATGGGGAGAATGAAAAACTGTTTTTT